This is a list of T cell receptor beta chains from one sample in a study of identical twins. TCRdb fed the 5' RACE reads into MiXCR, producing one record per CDR3 protein. The sample lists about 690,000 distinct CDR3 sequences; approximately 21% were seen once. These data were also filed under a second study, of T cells expressing NK-cell markers.

The sample consisted of PBMCs. The receptors stem from a woman younger than 35 in good health. CDR3s leave out the opening cysteine and the closing phenylalanine or tryptophan.

v_gene	j_gene	len	CDR3aa
TRBV4-2	TRBJ2-1	14	ASSQAVTGERDEQF
TRBV7-8	TRBJ2-1	15	ASSLVVAGVSYNEQF
TRBV20-1	TRBJ2-1	11	SATRQGRNEQF
TRBV6-1	TRBJ2-3	12	ASRIRDYTDTQY
TRBV12-3/TRBV12-4	TRBJ2-2	13	ASSFGFVNTGELF
TRBV20-1	TRBJ2-3	12	SAWDRGNTDTQY
TRBV5-6	TRBJ1-1	11	ATSLGLPTEAF
TRBV12-3/TRBV12-4	TRBJ2-3	13	ASSPTGQGADTQY
TRBV15	TRBJ2-4	17	ATSGASEEGLSVKNIQY
TRBV3-1	TRBJ2-4	12	ASSPRGHFGIQY
TRBV3-1	TRBJ2-1	12	ASSPKSGYNEQF
TRBV20-1	TRBJ1-1	11	SARPSWYTEAF
TRBV6-5	TRBJ1-5	15	ASSYLQGLYSNQPQH
TRBV12-3/TRBV12-4	TRBJ2-5	12	ASSRRDGEETQY
TRBV12-3/TRBV12-4	TRBJ1-1	12	ASSLGVRYTEAF
TRBV29-1	TRBJ2-1	14	SVDPPTSGTYNEQF
TRBV5-1	TRBJ2-7	13	ASSAPGQGWDEQY
TRBV20-1	TRBJ1-2	9	SARGIRGYT
TRBV20-1	TRBJ2-3	9	SAPWMRTQY
TRBV20-1	TRBJ2-1	12	SARAGSTYNGQF
TRBV20-1	TRBJ2-1	12	SAWDGRARNEQF
TRBV29-1	TRBJ1-1	11	SVVRQPGTEAF
TRBV12-3/TRBV12-4	TRBJ1-1	12	ATSSMSFRTEAF
TRBV29-1	TRBJ2-1	10	SAGQGVNEQL
TRBV15	TRBJ1-2	12	ATSSESGAYGYT
TRBV12-5	TRBJ1-5	10	ASAGHNQPQH
TRBV15	TRBJ1-2	12	ATSRDPQTYGYT
TRBV7-2	TRBJ2-7	12	ASSLEVRVYEQY
TRBV5-1	TRBJ2-5	12	ASYQGGSQETQY
TRBV20-1	TRBJ2-3	11	SARGGAGDTQY
TRBV20-1	TRBJ1-6	13	SARDQRQGGSPLH
TRBV4-3	TRBJ2-1	14	ASSQDMTTRWDEQF
TRBV10-2	TRBJ2-3	12	ASCQLAFTDTQY
TRBV20-1	TRBJ2-1	10	SASYWGNEQF
TRBV25-1	TRBJ1-2	13	ATDPGTGGAYGYT
TRBV7-7	TRBJ2-1	16	ASSLLPGTGFSYNEQF
TRBV24-1	TRBJ2-1	9	ATSGGVKQF
TRBV7-7	TRBJ2-1	14	ASTLAGGISYNEQF
TRBV12-3/TRBV12-4	TRBJ2-7	13	ASSSLRTGDYEQY
TRBV3-1	TRBJ1-5	12	ASSQGQGGGPQH
TRBV5-1	TRBJ2-7	12	ASSWGSSTYEQY
TRBV5-5	TRBJ2-3	10	ASSLPGDTQY
TRBV5-1	TRBJ2-1	10	ASSPGGREQF
TRBV12-3/TRBV12-4	TRBJ2-5	12	ASSEDPAGETQY
TRBV10-3	TRBJ2-2	13	AISDTAGDTGELF